This T cell receptor beta chain was found in a study of CD8+ T cells in alopecia areata. About the research overall: Tofacitinib ran for 6 to 18 months before 6 months off drug.

This clone showed up just a few times. Germline CDR1 and CDR2: SQVTM and ANQGSEA. The length of the CDR3 is 14 residues. V shed 7 bases and J 2 bases; nucleotides not matched to a gene: 10. In alopecia areata patients, both lesional scalp punch biopsies and peripheral blood were collected. Extracted RNA was reverse transcribed, and the resulting cDNA served as sequencing template. The table came from immunoSEQ multiplex PCR; TCRdb's copy has only in-frame clones and leaves some out. The sample yields about 150,000 clones, roughly 62% seen once. V gene TRBV29-1 combines with J gene TRBJ1-2; 7 bases line up with TRBD1. Sequences were derived from CD4+ T cells sorted from blood, sampled at week 0. The source is a human donor with alopecia areata. The CDR3 reads CSGSPSDRNYGYTF. The CDR3 DNA reads TGCAGCGGGTCCCCTTCGGACAGGAACTATGGCTACACCTTC.